This TCR beta chain was sequenced in a study of cytomegalovirus exposure and HLA in healthy donors. With 60 Vbeta and 13 Jbeta primers, the PCR was carried out. Using immunoSEQ multiplex PCR, the repertoire was profiled, and TCRdb retains in-frame clones only, with some absent. The profile shows 150,000 to 180,000 clones, approximately 80% of them singletons. This CDR3 has 14 residues. CDR1 is SGDLS and CDR2 is YYNGEE in the germline V gene. The trim removed 2 bases at V and 6 bases at J, leaving 1 base unmatched. This clone was detected only once. The chain has TRBV9 and TRBJ2-1; 11 bases align to TRBD2. Sequencing used PBMCs. This clonotype was sampled from a woman aged 40 to 50 in good health and CMV-seropositive. DNA of the CDR3: TGTGCCAGCAGCGTCACTAGCGGGAGCAATGAGCAGTTCTTC. Translation: CASSVTSGSNEQFF.